The 13 T cell receptor beta chains given below trace back to one sample, sequenced in a study of T cells in Graves' hyperthyroidism and ophthalmopathy. What was amplified from RNA transcripts were TCR beta CDR3 regions. Using the HTBI primer set, a first-round RT-PCR was run on the TCR CDR3. TCRdb recomputed calls from the multiplex PCR reads with MiXCR, one row per CDR3 protein. The table shows a few hundred thousand distinct CDR3 sequences, with less than 15% occurring only once. Sequences were obtained from blood. The source is a woman between 40 and 55 years old with Graves' hyperthyroidism.

The J gene is TRBJ1-6, the V gene TRBV20-1; D gene uncertain. CDR3 length equals 15 residues. Trimming left V 5 bases short and J 0 bases short, with 11 bases between. Germline CDR1 reads DFQATT; CDR2 reads SNEGSKA (reference sequence). The CDR3 DNA reads as TGCAGTGCTTGCGCAGAAACCTCCTATAATTCACCCCTCCACTTT. Its translation: CSACAETSYNSPLHF.

This clonotype was counted many times. The chain has TRBV3-1 and TRBJ2-2, with D perhaps TRBD2 (5 bases). In germline, CDR1 is LGHDT, CDR2 YNNKEL (reference sequence). The CDR3 loop spans 14 amino acids. The V and J ends lost 5 bases and 6 bases respectively, with 13 bases between them. Written as DNA, the CDR3 is TGTGCCAGCAGCTACGGGATCATCTCCGGGGAGCTGTTTTTT. It codes for CASSYGIISGELFF. Supplemented by reference TRBV3-1 and TRBJ2-2, the full variable domain reads DTAVSQTPKYLVTQMGNDKSIKCEQNLGHDTMYWYKQDSKKFLKIMFSYNNKELIINETVPNRFSPKSPDKAHLNLHINSLELGDSAVYFCASSYGIISGELFFGEGSRLTVL.

The chain links TRBV19 to TRBJ2-7; unclear D gene. CDR3 length equals 13 residues. The V end was cut by 3 bases, the J end by 2 bases, with 8 bases between. CDR1 LNHDA and CDR2 SQIVND come from the germline V gene (reference sequence). The CDR3 nucleotides are TGTGCCAGTAGTATTGGGGTGGCCTACGAGCAGTACTTC. This codes for CASSIGVAYEQYF.

This clonotype was seen only a few times. The rearrangement links TRBV20-1 to TRBJ2-2; the D is unclear. CDR3 length: 13 amino acids. The V end was cut by 0 bases, the J end by 7 bases, with 9 bases between. Germline assignment: CDR1 DFQATT and CDR2 SNEGSKA (reference sequence). CDR3 region: CSARDIDLGELFF. CDR3 coding DNA: TGCAGTGCTAGAGATATAGACCTCGGGGAGCTGTTTTTT.

This clonotype was counted only a few times. The J gene is TRBJ1-5, the V gene TRBV28; a possible D gene is TRBD1 (6 bases). V lost 2 bases, J lost 1 base, and 9 bases lay in between. This CDR3 region has 15 residues. From germline, CDR1 is MDHEN and CDR2 SYDVKM. This chain's CDR3 is CASSLHTGSNQPQHF. The CDR3 DNA is TGTGCCAGCAGTTTACACACAGGGAGCAATCAGCCCCAGCATTTT.

This clonotype was seen repeatedly, ten times or more. CDR3 sequence (DNA): TGTGCCAGCAGCTCACATAGCCACTACGAGCAGTACTTC. Translating gives CASSSHSHYEQYF. The rearrangement uses TRBV7-9 and TRBJ2-7; no definite D call. This CDR3 comprises 13 residues. Deletions cut 4 bases from V and 3 bases from J, with 10 bases between. Germline-derived CDR1 and CDR2 are SEHNR and FQNEAQ (reference sequence).

CDR3 in DNA: TGCAGTGGGAGGCGGTTCTCCTACAATGAGCAGTTCTTC. Its translation: CSGRRFSYNEQFF. The chain employs TRBV20-1 and TRBJ2-1, with D tentatively TRBD2 (5 bases). Germline lookup yields CDR1 DFQATT and CDR2 SNEGSKA (reference sequence). The CDR3 loop spans 13 amino acids. Trimming left V 7 bases short and J 0 bases short, with 10 bases between.

The chain recombines TRBV11-2 with TRBJ1-5, with D unclear. Germline V gene data show CDR1 as SGHAT and CDR2 as FQNNGV. This CDR3 region has 15 residues. V was pared by 3 bases and J by 0 bases, with 9 bases between. CDR3 nucleotide sequence: TGTGCCAGCAGCTTGGACCTCCTTAGCAATCAGCCCCAGCATTTT. Residues: CASSLDLLSNQPQHF.

This clonotype was seen a few times. The V gene is TRBV9, the J gene TRBJ2-2; D is unclear. Germline V gene sequence: CDR1 SGDLS, CDR2 YYNGEE. The V end lost 0 bases, the J end lost 7 bases, and 7 bases lay between the germline ends. The length of the CDR3 is 13 residues. The CDR3 reads CASSVDSYGELFF. As DNA, the CDR3 is TGTGCCAGCAGCGTAGATTCTTACGGGGAGCTGTTTTTT. The full variable domain, in which reference TRBV9 and TRBJ2-2 provide the parts outside the CDR3, is DSGVTQTPKHLITATGQRVTLRCSPRSGDLSVYWYQQSLDQGLQFLIQYYNGEERAKGNILERFSAQQFPDLHSELNLSSLELGDSALYFCASSVDSYGELFFGEGSRLTVL.

The J gene is TRBJ2-7, the V gene TRBV18; 8 positions agree with TRBD2. The CDR3 is made up of 14 amino acids. CDR1 KGHSH and CDR2 LQKENI come from the germline V gene. V lost 2 bases and J lost 5; bases outside the gene matches: 5. The DNA for the CDR3 is TGTGCCAGCTCACCAATCGCGGGAGGTAACGAGCAGTACTTC. Encoded protein: CASSPIAGGNEQYF.

The gene calls are TRBV4-1 and TRBJ2-5; D is unclear. CDR3 length equals 15 residues. Per the germline V gene, CDR1 is MGHRA and CDR2 is YSYEKL. Between the trimmed V and J ends, which lost 1 base and 5 bases, there was a span of 14 bases. CDR3 in amino acids: CASSQGPLVGETQYF. DNA of the CDR3: TGCGCCAGCAGCCAAGGCCCCCTAGTGGGGGAGACCCAGTACTTC.

In regard to this clonotype: A much more abundant neighbour one base away suggests this may be a read error. V is TRBV11-2 and J is TRBJ2-1; 11 positions agree with TRBD2. CDR3 length: 21 residues. J gave up 4 bases and V 0 bases, and 17 bases lay outside the gene matches. Germline CDR1 is SGHAT and CDR2 is FQNNGV. CDR3 protein: CASSLDPPSSGRVDKYNEQFF. The CDR3 DNA reads TGTGCCAGCAGCTTAGATCCTCCGAGTAGCGGGAGGGTTGATAAATACAATGAGCAGTTCTTC.

The chain employs TRBV5-1 and TRBJ2-7; TRBD2 agrees at 8 bases. This CDR3 is built from 15 residues. Losses at the gene ends were 1 base for V and 4 bases for J; bases not matched to a gene: 7. Germline values: CDR1 SGHRS, CDR2 YFSETQ. The CDR3 nucleotides are TGCGCCAGCAGCTTGATAGGGACTAGTGATTACGAGCAGTACTTC. Translation gives CASSLIGTSDYEQYF.